This TCR beta chain was documented in a study of T cell responses to AZD1222 COVID-19 vaccine. Study-level points and caveats: Unmutated variant regions are reportedly targeted by nearly half of spike-specific TCRs.

V lost 4 bases and J 0 bases, leaving 4 bases between the germline ends. Germline loops: CDR1 MGHRA, CDR2 YSYEKL. The CDR3 has 13 residues. Profiling relied on immunoSEQ multiplex PCR, and the TCRdb table lists in-frame clones only, not all of them. The sample consists of around 130,000 clones, about nine tenths of them appearing once. The sample holds a few counts of this clone. The antigen is undetermined. V is TRBV4-1 and J is TRBJ1-3, with D hard to call. The source of this sequence is an adult who received the AZD1222 COVID-19 vaccine. The sample here was peripheral blood, taken 28 days after the second AZD1222 dose. The CDR3: CASSPSSGNTIYF. The CDR3 DNA sequence: TGCGCCAGCAGCCCGAGCTCTGGAAACACCATATATTTT.